Following are 5 T cell receptor beta chains from one sample sequenced in a study of cytomegalovirus exposure and HLA in healthy donors. With 60 Vbeta and 13 Jbeta primers, the PCR was carried out. Produced via immunoSEQ multiplex PCR; TCRdb's table is partial and in-frame only. The repertoire holds 150,000 to 200,000 clones, with 60% to 85% as singletons. Sequences were obtained from PBMCs. These receptors were taken from a middle-aged woman in good health and CMV-seronegative.

This clone appeared a single time. The chain couples TRBV18 to TRBJ1-2, with D tentatively TRBD1 (6 bases). CDR3 size: 14 residues. In germline, CDR1 is KGHSH, CDR2 LQKENI. Trimming shortened V by 2 bases and J by 5 bases, and 12 bases separated the two germline ends. DNA of the CDR3: TGTGCCAGCTCACCAAACAGGGAGCCGTATGGCTACACCTTC. This codes for CASSPNREPYGYTF.

A note on this clone: Other nucleotide sequences from this sample produce the same CDR3. The gene calls are TRBV18 and TRBJ1-1, with 7 nucleotides matching TRBD1. The germline gives CDR1 KGHSH, CDR2 LQKENI. This CDR3 has 14 residues. The ends lost 6 bases at V and 0 bases at J; junction bases unmatched: 4. For the CDR3, the DNA is TGTGCCAGCTCCCCGACAGGGATGAACACTGAAGCTTTCTTT. As protein: CASSPTGMNTEAFF.

The chain joins TRBV25-1 to TRBJ1-1; 7 bases align to TRBD1. Germline V CDR1 and CDR2: MGHDK, SYGVNS. V lost 4 bases, J lost 1 base, and 15 bases stayed unmatched. This CDR3 has 18 residues. The CDR3 is CASSALPHKTGRNTEAFF. CDR3 bases: TGTGCCAGCAGTGCGCTACCCCACAAGACAGGGAGGAACACTGAAGCTTTCTTT.

This chain uses TRBV13 with TRBJ1-1, with D hard to call. In germline, CDR1 is PRHDT, CDR2 FYEKMQ (reference sequence). Trimming took off 3 bases at V and 1 base at J, with 6 bases between the two ends. This CDR3 contains 13 residues. CDR3 sequence: CASSLRANTEAFF. CDR3 bases: TGTGCCAGCAGCTTGAGGGCGAACACTGAAGCTTTCTTT. The full variable domain, in which reference TRBV13 and TRBJ1-1 provide the parts outside the CDR3, is AAGVIQSPRHLIKEKRETATLKCYPIPRHDTVYWYQQGPGQDPQFLISFYEKMQSDKGSIPDRFSAQQFSDYHSELNMSSLELGDSALYFCASSLRANTEAFFGQGTRLTVV.

The J gene is TRBJ1-2, the V gene TRBV9; perhaps TRBD1 as D (5 bases). Germline V CDR1 and CDR2: SGDLS, YYNGEE. V lost 0 bases to trimming and J lost 8 bases, with 17 bases between them. The CDR3 spans 15 residues. The CDR3 reads CASSVAALQGLGYTF. Here the CDR3 DNA reads TGTGCCAGCAGCGTAGCTGCTTTGCAGGGCTTGGGCTACACCTTC.